This TCR beta chain was observed in a study of T cell responses to AZD1222 COVID-19 vaccine. General study points: Recipients of AZD1222 seropositive at baseline numbered only 6 or 7. Sampling captured repertoires only after the peak T cell response.

The CDR3 totals 15 residues. V gave up 3 bases and J gave up 3 bases; unmatched junction bases: 7. The germline CDR1 and CDR2 sequences are MRHNA and SNTAGT. Data came from immunoSEQ multiplex PCR; TCRdb stores just in-frame clones and leaves some out. The sample includes more than 140,000 clones, 90% to 95% of them seen just once. This clone has more than one count but fewer than ten. No antigen is known for it. The chain couples TRBV6-4 to TRBJ1-1; 7 nucleotides match TRBD1. The source is an adult in good health. This specimen consisted of peripheral blood, obtained on day 0 of MenACWY control vaccination. This CDR3 reads CASSEGAGGDTEAFF. As DNA, the CDR3 is TGTGCCAGCAGTGAAGGGGCAGGGGGGGACACTGAAGCTTTCTTT.